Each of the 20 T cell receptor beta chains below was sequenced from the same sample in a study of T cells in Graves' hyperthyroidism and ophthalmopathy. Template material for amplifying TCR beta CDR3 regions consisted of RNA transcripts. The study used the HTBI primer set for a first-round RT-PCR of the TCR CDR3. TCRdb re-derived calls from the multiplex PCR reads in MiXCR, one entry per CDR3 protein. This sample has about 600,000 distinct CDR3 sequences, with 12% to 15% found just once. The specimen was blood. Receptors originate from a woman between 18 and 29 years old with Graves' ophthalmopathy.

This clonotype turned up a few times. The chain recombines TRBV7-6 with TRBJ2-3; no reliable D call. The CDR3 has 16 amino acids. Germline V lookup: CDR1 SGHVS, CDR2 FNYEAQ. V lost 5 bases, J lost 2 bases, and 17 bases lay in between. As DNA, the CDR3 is TGTGCCAGCAGCACAGTGACTCAACTTAACACAGATACGCAGTATTTT. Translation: CASSTVTQLNTDTQYF.

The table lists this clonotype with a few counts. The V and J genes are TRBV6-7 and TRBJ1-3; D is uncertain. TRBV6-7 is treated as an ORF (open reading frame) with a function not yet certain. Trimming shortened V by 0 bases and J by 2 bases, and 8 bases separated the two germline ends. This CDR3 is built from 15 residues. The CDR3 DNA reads TGTGCCAGCAGTTACTCGCTGGTTCCTGGAAACACCATATATTTT. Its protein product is CASSYSLVPGNTIYF.

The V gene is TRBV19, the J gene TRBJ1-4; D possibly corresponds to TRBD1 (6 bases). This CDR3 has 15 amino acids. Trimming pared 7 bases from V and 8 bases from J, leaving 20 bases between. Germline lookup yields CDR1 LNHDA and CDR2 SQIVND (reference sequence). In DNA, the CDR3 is TGTGCCAGTAAGGTTGTTTCGGACAGAGGCGAAAAACTGTTTTTT. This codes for CASKVVSDRGEKLFF.

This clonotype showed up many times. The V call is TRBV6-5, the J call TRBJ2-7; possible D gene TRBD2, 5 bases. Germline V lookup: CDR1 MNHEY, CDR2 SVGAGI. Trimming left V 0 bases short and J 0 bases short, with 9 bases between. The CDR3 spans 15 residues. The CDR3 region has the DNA TGTGCCAGCAGTTACTCGAGAGGGTACTCCTACGAGCAGTACTTC. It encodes CASSYSRGYSYEQYF.

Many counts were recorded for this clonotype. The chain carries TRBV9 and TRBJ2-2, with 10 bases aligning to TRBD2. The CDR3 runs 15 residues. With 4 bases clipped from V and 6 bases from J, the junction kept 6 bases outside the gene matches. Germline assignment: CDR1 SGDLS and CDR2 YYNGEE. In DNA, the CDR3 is TGTGCCAGCAGCACCTCAGGGACTAGCGCCGGGGAGCTGTTTTTT. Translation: CASSTSGTSAGELFF.

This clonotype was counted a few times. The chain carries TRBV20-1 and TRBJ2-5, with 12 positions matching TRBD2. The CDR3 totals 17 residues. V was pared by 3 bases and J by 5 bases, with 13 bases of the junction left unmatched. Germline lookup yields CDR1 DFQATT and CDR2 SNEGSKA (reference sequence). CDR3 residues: CSARGASGRAPGETQYF. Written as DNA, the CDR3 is TGCAGTGCTAGGGGAGCTAGCGGGAGGGCCCCAGGGGAGACCCAGTACTTC.

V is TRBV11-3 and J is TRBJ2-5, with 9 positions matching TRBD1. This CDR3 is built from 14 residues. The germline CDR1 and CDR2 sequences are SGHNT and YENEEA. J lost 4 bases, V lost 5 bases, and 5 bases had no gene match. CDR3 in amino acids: CASSRGTGPETQYF. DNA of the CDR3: TGTGCCAGCAGCCGCGGGACAGGGCCAGAGACCCAGTACTTC.

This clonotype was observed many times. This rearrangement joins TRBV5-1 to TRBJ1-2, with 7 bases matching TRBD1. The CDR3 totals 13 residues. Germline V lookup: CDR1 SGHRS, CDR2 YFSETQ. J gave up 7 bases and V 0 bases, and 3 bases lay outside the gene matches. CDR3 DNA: TGCGCCAGCAGCTTGGGACAGGGTCTTGGCTACACCTTC. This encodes CASSLGQGLGYTF.

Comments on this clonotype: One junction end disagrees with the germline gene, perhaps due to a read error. This CDR3 reads CASSYSASGVYGQYF. The DNA for the CDR3 is TGTGCCAGCAGTTACTCGGCTAGCGGGGTCTACGGGCAGTACTTC. V gene TRBV6-2 or TRBV6-3 combines with J gene TRBJ2-7; 9 bases fit TRBD2. Looked up from germline, CDR1 is MNHEY and CDR2 is SVGEGT. The CDR3 is made up of 15 amino acids.

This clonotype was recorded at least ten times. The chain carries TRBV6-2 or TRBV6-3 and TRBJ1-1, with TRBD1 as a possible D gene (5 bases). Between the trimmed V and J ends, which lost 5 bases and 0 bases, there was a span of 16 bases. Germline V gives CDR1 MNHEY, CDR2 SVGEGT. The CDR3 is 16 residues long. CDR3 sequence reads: CASSPERGVVNTEAFF. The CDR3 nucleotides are TGTGCCAGCAGTCCCGAAAGGGGCGTAGTGAACACTGAAGCTTTCTTT.

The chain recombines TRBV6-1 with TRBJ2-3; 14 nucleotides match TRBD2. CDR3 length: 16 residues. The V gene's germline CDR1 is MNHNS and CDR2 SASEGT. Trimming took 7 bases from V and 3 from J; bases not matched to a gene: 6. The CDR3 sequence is CASNIGTSGSTDTQYF. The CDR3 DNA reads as TGTGCCAGCAACATAGGGACTAGCGGGAGTACAGATACGCAGTATTTT.

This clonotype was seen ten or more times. CDR3: CASSLAVAGIPYF. The CDR3 nucleotides read TGTGCCAGCAGCTTAGCGGTAGCGGGAATTCCGTATTTT. The chain has TRBV11-2 and TRBJ2-3; the match to TRBD2 covers 8 bases. Germline CDR1 and CDR2: SGHAT and FQNNGV. Trimming cost V 1 base and J 14 bases; bases outside gene matches: 8. This CDR3 contains 13 residues. Combining the CDR3 with reference TRBV11-2 and TRBJ2-3 gives the whole variable domain EAGVAQSPRYKIIEKRQSVAFWCNPISGHATLYWYQQILGQGPKLLIQFQNNGVVDDSQLPKDRFSAERLKGVDSTLKIQPAKLEDSAVYLCASSLAVAGIPYFGPGTRLTVL.

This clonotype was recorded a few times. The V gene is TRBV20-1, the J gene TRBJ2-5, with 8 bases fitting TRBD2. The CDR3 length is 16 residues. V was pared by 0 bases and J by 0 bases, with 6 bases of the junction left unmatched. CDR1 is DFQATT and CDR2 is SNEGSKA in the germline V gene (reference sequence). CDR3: CSARDPSGPNQETQYF. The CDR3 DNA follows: TGCAGTGCTAGAGACCCTAGCGGGCCCAACCAAGAGACCCAGTACTTC.

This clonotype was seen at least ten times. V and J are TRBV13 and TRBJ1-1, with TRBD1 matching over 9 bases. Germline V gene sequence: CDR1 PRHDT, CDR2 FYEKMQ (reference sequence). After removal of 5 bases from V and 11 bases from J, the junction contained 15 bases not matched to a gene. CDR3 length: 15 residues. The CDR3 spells CASSPFTPGQGNAFF. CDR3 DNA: TGTGCCAGCAGCCCATTCACACCGGGACAGGGTAACGCTTTCTTT.

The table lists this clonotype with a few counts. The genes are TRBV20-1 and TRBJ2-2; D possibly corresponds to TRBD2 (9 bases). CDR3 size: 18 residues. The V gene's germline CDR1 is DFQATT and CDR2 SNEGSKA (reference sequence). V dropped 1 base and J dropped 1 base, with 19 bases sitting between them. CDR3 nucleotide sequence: TGCAGTGCTAGAGGGGTGTCTAGCGGGACAGGGAACACCGGGGAGCTGTTTTTT. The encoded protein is CSARGVSSGTGNTGELFF.

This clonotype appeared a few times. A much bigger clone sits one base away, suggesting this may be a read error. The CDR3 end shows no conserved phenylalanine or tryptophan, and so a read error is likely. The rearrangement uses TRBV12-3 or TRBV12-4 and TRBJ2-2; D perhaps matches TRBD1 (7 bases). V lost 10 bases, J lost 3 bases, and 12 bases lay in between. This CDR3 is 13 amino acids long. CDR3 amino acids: CAIQGEDTGELFL. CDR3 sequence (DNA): TGTGCCATCCAGGGGGAGGACACCGGGGAGCTGTTTCTT.

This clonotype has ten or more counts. The CDR3 reads CSVRGIDQPQHF. DNA of the CDR3: TGCAGTGTACGGGGGATCGATCAGCCCCAGCATTTT. The rearrangement uses TRBV20-1 and TRBJ1-5, with a tentative D call TRBD1 (5 bases). Between the trimmed V and J ends, which lost 7 bases and 5 bases, there was a span of 12 bases. The CDR3 spans 12 residues. Germline CDR1 and CDR2: DFQATT and SNEGSKA (reference sequence).

The CDR3 region has the DNA TGTGCCAGCAGCTCCCCGGACCCGAAGCAGTTCTTC. Translating gives CASSSPDPKQFF. The J gene is TRBJ2-1, the V gene TRBV5-6, with D unclear. The CDR3 totals 12 residues. CDR1 and CDR2 (germline): SGHDT, YYEEEE. Trimming shortened V by 3 bases and J by 11 bases, and 12 bases separated the two germline ends.

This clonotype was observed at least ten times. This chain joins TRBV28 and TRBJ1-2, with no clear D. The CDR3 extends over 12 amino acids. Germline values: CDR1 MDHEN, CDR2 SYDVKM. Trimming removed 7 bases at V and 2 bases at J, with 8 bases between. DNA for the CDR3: TGTGCCAGCATCTCAAGGAACTATGGCTACACCTTC. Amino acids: CASISRNYGYTF.

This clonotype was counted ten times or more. CDR3 protein: CASRGRASGRVYEQFF. The CDR3 nucleotides read TGTGCCAGCCGGGGGAGGGCTAGCGGGAGGGTGTATGAGCAGTTCTTC. This chain uses TRBV27 with TRBJ2-1; 12 bases are shared with TRBD2. The germline V gene encodes CDR1 MNHEY and CDR2 SMNVEV (reference sequence). The CDR3 runs 16 residues. V was clipped by 8 bases and J by 8 bases; unmatched bases: 13.